The clone carrying this T cell receptor (beta chain) has just one count. TCR sequencing covered a few patients who responded to pembrolizumab. Trimming removed 7 bases from V and 0 bases from J; junction bases left unmatched: 5. CDR1 MNHEY and CDR2 SMNVEV come from the germline V gene (reference sequence). CDR3 length equals 14 residues. The data were produced by immunoSEQ multiplex PCR, yet TCRdb's version contains in-frame clones alone and is incomplete. The sample yields roughly 17,000 clones, around 82% seen once. The data are from a study of PD-1 blockade in mismatch repair-deficient tumors. This receptor was identified in an adult with mismatch repair-deficient cancer. The sequences come from PBMCs, collected approximately five months after starting pembrolizumab. V usage is TRBV27 and J usage is TRBJ1-1; 7 nucleotides match TRBD1. The DNA of the CDR3 is TGTGCCAGCACCCCGGACAGGTTGAACACTGAAGCTTTCTTT. Residues: CASTPDRLNTEAFF.